The rows below give T cell receptor beta chains drawn from one sample of a study of cytomegalovirus exposure and HLA in healthy donors. Measured with immunoSEQ multiplex PCR; TCRdb has only the in-frame clones, and not every one. In the table there are tens of thousands of clones, 85% to 95% of which are singletons. The sample taken for sequencing was PBMCs. Receptor source: a man between 18 and 35 years old in good health and CMV-seronegative. The CDR3 runs from the conserved cysteine through the conserved F or W. The order of the fields is clone size, J gene, D gene, V gene, CDR3 DNA, CDR3 protein. A D gene is named only where the DNA matches it firmly. Where a row states a size, it is once, few, many or the class of an expanded clone; other rows omit it.

clone size: -; J gene: TRBJ2-3; D gene: TRBD2; V gene: TRBV5-6; CDR3 DNA: TGTGCCAGCAGCTTACTAGCGGGGACCCCTTCTAGCACAGATACGCAGTATTTT; CDR3 protein: CASSLLAGTPSSTDTQYF
clone size: once; J gene: TRBJ2-5; D gene: TRBD1; V gene: TRBV6-5; CDR3 DNA: TGTGCCAGCAGTTCCCCCTCCACAGGGGGACAAGAGACCCAGTACTTC; CDR3 protein: CASSSPSTGGQETQYF
clone size: -; J gene: TRBJ1-2; D gene: -; V gene: TRBV7-2; CDR3 DNA: TGTGCCAGCAGCCGGATAGGGGGCTATGGCTACACCTTC; CDR3 protein: CASSRIGGYGYTF
clone size: -; J gene: TRBJ2-7; D gene: -; V gene: TRBV7-8; CDR3 DNA: TGTGCCAGCAGCTTAGGTGCGGGGCCAGGCACGTTCTACGAGCAGTACTTC; CDR3 protein: CASSLGAGPGTFYEQYF
clone size: once; J gene: TRBJ1-2; D gene: -; V gene: TRBV9; CDR3 DNA: TGTGCCAGCAGCCTGACAGGAACCTCCTATGGCTACACCTTC; CDR3 protein: CASSLTGTSYGYTF
clone size: -; J gene: TRBJ2-7; D gene: TRBD1; V gene: TRBV6-1; CDR3 DNA: TGTGCCAGCAGTGAATATGTAGGTGGGACAGGGACGAGCGAGCAGTACTTC; CDR3 protein: CASSEYVGGTGTSEQYF
clone size: -; J gene: TRBJ1-1; D gene: -; V gene: TRBV19; CDR3 DNA: TGTGCCAGTAGTACGGACAGCCGGGGCACTGAAGCTTTCTTT; CDR3 protein: CASSTDSRGTEAFF
clone size: -; J gene: TRBJ1-2; D gene: -; V gene: TRBV6-1; CDR3 DNA: TGTGCCAGCAGTGAGCGGCAGGGGACTGGCTACACCTTC; CDR3 protein: CASSERQGTGYTF
clone size: once; J gene: TRBJ2-3; D gene: TRBD1; V gene: TRBV18; CDR3 DNA: TGTGCCAGCTCACCTAGGACAGGGCCCTCCACAGATACGCAGTATTTT; CDR3 protein: CASSPRTGPSTDTQYF
clone size: -; J gene: TRBJ1-2; D gene: TRBD1; V gene: TRBV5-8; CDR3 DNA: TGTGCCAGCAGCCCCCCCCCTCCGACAGGGGAAACTGGGGCCTATGGCTACACCTTC; CDR3 protein: CASSPPPPTGETGAYGYTF